Listed below are T cell receptor beta chains from one sample, sequenced in a study of Ad26.COV2.S vaccination and SARS-CoV-2 variants. Clones were read by immunoSEQ multiplex PCR, and TCRdb kept only the in-frame ones, dropping some. The table lists just under 250,000 clones, more than 75% of them singletons. The specimen comprised peripheral blood, sampled in a trial of Ad26.COV2.S vaccine versus placebo. These receptors were obtained from a person between 18 and 60 years old who received the Ad26.COV2.S COVID-19 vaccine or a placebo. The CDR3 runs from the conserved cysteine through the conserved F or W. A D gene is named only where the DNA matches it firmly. Expanded clones are given a class, and other clones once, few, many or no size at all.

d_call: TRBD2
clone_size: NA
j_call: TRBJ2-7
cdr3_length: 17
v_call: TRBV11-2
cdr3_nt: TGTGCCAGCAGCTCCCTTCATAGCAAGCGGGGGGCCTACGAGCAGTACTTC
cdr3_aa: CASSSLHSKRGAYEQYF

d_call: NA
clone_size: NA
j_call: TRBJ2-7
cdr3_length: 14
v_call: TRBV11-2
cdr3_nt: TGTGCCAGCAGCTTAGAATTGAGGGGTTCCGAGCAGTACTTC
cdr3_aa: CASSLELRGSEQYF

d_call: NA
clone_size: NA
j_call: TRBJ2-3
cdr3_length: 16
v_call: TRBV4-3
cdr3_nt: TGCGCCAGCAGCCAAGCCCGGTATTCTAGCACAGATACGCAGTATTTT
cdr3_aa: CASSQARYSSTDTQYF

d_call: NA
clone_size: NA
j_call: TRBJ2-7
cdr3_length: 12
v_call: TRBV5-1
cdr3_nt: TGCGCCAGCAGCCGTCTCGGCTACGAGCAGTACTTC
cdr3_aa: CASSRLGYEQYF

d_call: TRBD1
clone_size: NA
j_call: TRBJ2-7
cdr3_length: 13
v_call: TRBV9
cdr3_nt: TGTGCCAGCAGCGCCGGGACAGCCTCTGAGCAGTACTTC
cdr3_aa: CASSAGTASEQYF

d_call: NA
clone_size: NA
j_call: TRBJ2-3
cdr3_length: 16
v_call: TRBV4-3
cdr3_nt: TGCGCCAGCAGCCAAGCCGGGACCTCCGGGGTAGATACGCAGTATTTT
cdr3_aa: CASSQAGTSGVDTQYF

d_call: TRBD2
clone_size: NA
j_call: TRBJ2-3
cdr3_length: 16
v_call: TRBV11-1
cdr3_nt: TGTGCCAGCAGCTCCCAATCAGCGGGGGGACCAGATACGCAGTATTTT
cdr3_aa: CASSSQSAGGPDTQYF

d_call: TRBD1
clone_size: NA
j_call: TRBJ1-2
cdr3_length: 12
v_call: TRBV3-1/TRBV3-2
cdr3_nt: TGTGCCAGCAGCCAAGGGACAGGACGCTACACCTTC
cdr3_aa: CASSQGTGRYTF

d_call: NA
clone_size: few
j_call: TRBJ2-5
cdr3_length: 16
v_call: TRBV12-5
cdr3_nt: TGTGCTAGTGGTCCCCCCAGGGATAAGCCCCAAGAGACCCAGTACTTC
cdr3_aa: CASGPPRDKPQETQYF

d_call: NA
clone_size: NA
j_call: TRBJ2-7
cdr3_length: 15
v_call: TRBV6-1
cdr3_nt: TGTGCCAGCAGTGATAGACGGTTTGCCTCCTACGAGCAGTACTTC
cdr3_aa: CASSDRRFASYEQYF

d_call: NA
clone_size: few
j_call: TRBJ1-1
cdr3_length: 15
v_call: TRBV7-2
cdr3_nt: TGTGCCAGCAGCTCACAAGCGGTAGGGAACGCTGAAGCTTTCTTT
cdr3_aa: CASSSQAVGNAEAFF

d_call: TRBD2
clone_size: NA
j_call: TRBJ2-3
cdr3_length: 15
v_call: TRBV7-2
cdr3_nt: TGTGCCAGCAGCTCATTGACTAGCGCCACAGATACGCAGTATTTT
cdr3_aa: CASSSLTSATDTQYF

d_call: NA
clone_size: once
j_call: TRBJ2-7
cdr3_length: 13
v_call: TRBV7-2
cdr3_nt: TGTGCCAGCAGCGCAACCACGTCGGACCGGCAGTACTTC
cdr3_aa: CASSATTSDRQYF

d_call: TRBD2
clone_size: NA
j_call: TRBJ2-1
cdr3_length: 18
v_call: TRBV7-3
cdr3_nt: TGTGCCAGCAGCCCCGCCACCCTAGCGGGGGGGCCCTACAATGAGCAGTTCTTC
cdr3_aa: CASSPATLAGGPYNEQFF

d_call: TRBD1
clone_size: few
j_call: TRBJ1-2
cdr3_length: 13
v_call: TRBV28
cdr3_nt: TGTGCCAGCAGTGAGACAGGGAACTATGGCTACACCTTC
cdr3_aa: CASSETGNYGYTF

d_call: TRBD2
clone_size: NA
j_call: TRBJ2-7
cdr3_length: 14
v_call: TRBV5-4
cdr3_nt: TGTGCCAGCAACTCGGGGGGGCCCTTTGCCGAGCAGTACTTC
cdr3_aa: CASNSGGPFAEQYF

d_call: NA
clone_size: NA
j_call: TRBJ2-5
cdr3_length: 15
v_call: TRBV11-2
cdr3_nt: TGTGCCAGCAATGTTGGGCGGGCGCCCCGGGAGACCCAGTACTTC
cdr3_aa: CASNVGRAPRETQYF

d_call: NA
clone_size: NA
j_call: TRBJ1-5
cdr3_length: 15
v_call: TRBV28
cdr3_nt: TGTGCCAGCAGTTTATCAGGGATGGGCAATCAGCCCCAGCATTTT
cdr3_aa: CASSLSGMGNQPQHF

d_call: TRBD2
clone_size: NA
j_call: TRBJ2-5
cdr3_length: 13
v_call: TRBV12-3/TRBV12-4
cdr3_nt: TGTGCCAGCAGTTTAGGGTCCGCGGGGGCCCAGTACTTC
cdr3_aa: CASSLGSAGAQYF

d_call: NA
clone_size: NA
j_call: TRBJ2-7
cdr3_length: 15
v_call: TRBV5-1
cdr3_nt: TGCGCCAGCAGCTTTAACGCCCGGGGGCTCGGCGAGCAGTACTTC
cdr3_aa: CASSFNARGLGEQYF

d_call: NA
clone_size: NA
j_call: TRBJ1-6
cdr3_length: 12
v_call: TRBV28
cdr3_nt: TGTGCCAGCAGCTCCGGGGCCTCACCCCTCCACTTT
cdr3_aa: CASSSGASPLHF

d_call: TRBD2
clone_size: NA
j_call: TRBJ2-5
cdr3_length: 16
v_call: TRBV7-6
cdr3_nt: TGTGCCAGCAGCTTAGGGGTAGCGGGAGCCCAAGAGACCCAGTACTTC
cdr3_aa: CASSLGVAGAQETQYF

d_call: NA
clone_size: NA
j_call: TRBJ2-3
cdr3_length: 15
v_call: TRBV5-1
cdr3_nt: TGCGCCAGCAGCTTGGAAAAGTTGGGTGCAGATACGCAGTATTTT
cdr3_aa: CASSLEKLGADTQYF

d_call: TRBD1
clone_size: NA
j_call: TRBJ2-7
cdr3_length: 15
v_call: TRBV6-2/TRBV6-3
cdr3_nt: TGTGCCAGCAGTGCACCGGGACAGGGGGCTTCCCACCGAATTTTC
cdr3_aa: CASSAPGQGASHRIF

d_call: NA
clone_size: NA
j_call: TRBJ1-1
cdr3_length: 18
v_call: TRBV19
cdr3_nt: TGTGCCAGTAGTACGTCAGGGTTGTGGGGGCCGAGTGGTACTGAAGCTTTCTTT
cdr3_aa: CASSTSGLWGPSGTEAFF

d_call: NA
clone_size: NA
j_call: TRBJ2-3
cdr3_length: 16
v_call: TRBV6-1
cdr3_nt: TGTGCCAGCAGTGACTTTGTACAGTTTAGCACAGATACGCAGTATTTT
cdr3_aa: CASSDFVQFSTDTQYF

d_call: TRBD1
clone_size: NA
j_call: TRBJ2-7
cdr3_length: 15
v_call: TRBV27
cdr3_nt: TGTGCCAGCAGTTCCGGGACAGGGAGGCCCTACGAGCAGTACTTC
cdr3_aa: CASSSGTGRPYEQYF

d_call: NA
clone_size: NA
j_call: TRBJ1-1
cdr3_length: 14
v_call: TRBV7-9
cdr3_nt: TGTGCCAGCAGCCAGACAGGCCGGGACCCTGAAGCTTTCTTT
cdr3_aa: CASSQTGRDPEAFF

d_call: NA
clone_size: NA
j_call: TRBJ2-7
cdr3_length: 12
v_call: TRBV12-3/TRBV12-4
cdr3_nt: TGTGCCAGCCGTATCCAGGGCTACGAGCAGTACTTC
cdr3_aa: CASRIQGYEQYF

d_call: TRBD2
clone_size: NA
j_call: TRBJ2-1
cdr3_length: 16
v_call: TRBV3-1/TRBV3-2
cdr3_nt: TGTGCCAGCAGCCAGGGACTAGCGGGGGGCCACAATGAGCAGTTCTTC
cdr3_aa: CASSQGLAGGHNEQFF

d_call: NA
clone_size: once
j_call: TRBJ2-1
cdr3_length: 16
v_call: TRBV6-6
cdr3_nt: TGTGCCAGCAGTTACGGTGGAGCTAAGGGTAGTCCTGAGCAGTTCTTC
cdr3_aa: CASSYGGAKGSPEQFF

d_call: NA
clone_size: NA
j_call: TRBJ1-5
cdr3_length: 16
v_call: TRBV27
cdr3_nt: TGTGCCAGCAGTTTATCTGGGCAGGGAGGCTCTCAGCCCCAGCATTTT
cdr3_aa: CASSLSGQGGSQPQHF

d_call: NA
clone_size: NA
j_call: TRBJ2-5
cdr3_length: 15
v_call: TRBV28
cdr3_nt: TGTGCCAGCAGGGGTCTAGGCGGGGCCACAGAGACCCAGTACTTC
cdr3_aa: CASRGLGGATETQYF

d_call: TRBD1
clone_size: NA
j_call: TRBJ2-1
cdr3_length: 13
v_call: TRBV28
cdr3_nt: TGTGCCAGCAGTGATGACAGGGGCTCAGGGCAGTTCTTC
cdr3_aa: CASSDDRGSGQFF

d_call: NA
clone_size: NA
j_call: TRBJ2-5
cdr3_length: 14
v_call: TRBV9
cdr3_nt: TGTGCCAGCAGCTTAGGGGGGGGTCGTGAGACCCAGTACTTC
cdr3_aa: CASSLGGGRETQYF

d_call: TRBD2
clone_size: NA
j_call: TRBJ2-1
cdr3_length: 16
v_call: TRBV15
cdr3_nt: TGTGCCACCAGCAGAGAGGGGTCTAGCGGGAGGAATGAGCAGTTCTTC
cdr3_aa: CATSREGSSGRNEQFF

d_call: NA
clone_size: NA
j_call: TRBJ1-5
cdr3_length: 15
v_call: TRBV21-1
cdr3_nt: TGTGCCAGCAGCCCCAGCGGGGGCAACAATCAGCCCCAGCATTTT
cdr3_aa: CASSPSGGNNQPQHF

d_call: NA
clone_size: NA
j_call: TRBJ1-2
cdr3_length: 14
v_call: TRBV5-1
cdr3_nt: TGCGCCAGCAGCTTGCCCTCTGGGGGCTATGGCTACACCTTC
cdr3_aa: CASSLPSGGYGYTF

d_call: NA
clone_size: NA
j_call: TRBJ1-1
cdr3_length: 12
v_call: TRBV6-5
cdr3_nt: TGTGCCAGCAGTCAGGTGGGTGCTGAAGCTTTCTTT
cdr3_aa: CASSQVGAEAFF

d_call: TRBD1
clone_size: NA
j_call: TRBJ1-6
cdr3_length: 17
v_call: TRBV3-1/TRBV3-2
cdr3_nt: TGTGCCAGCAGCCAAGATGGGGACAGGGGATTTCAATCACCCCTCCACTTT
cdr3_aa: CASSQDGDRGFQSPLHF

d_call: NA
clone_size: NA
j_call: TRBJ1-2
cdr3_length: 15
v_call: TRBV27
cdr3_nt: TGTGCCAGCAGTTTAGTGGCAGACACTAACTATGGCTACACCTTC
cdr3_aa: CASSLVADTNYGYTF

d_call: NA
clone_size: once
j_call: TRBJ1-6
cdr3_length: 15
v_call: TRBV7-8
cdr3_nt: TGTGCCAGCAGCTTAGCCCCAGGGTTTGATTCACCCCTCCACTTT
cdr3_aa: CASSLAPGFDSPLHF

d_call: TRBD2
clone_size: NA
j_call: TRBJ2-1
cdr3_length: 15
v_call: TRBV5-3
cdr3_nt: TGTGCCAGAAGCTTGGGGACTAGCGGCTACAATGAGCAGTTCTTC
cdr3_aa: CARSLGTSGYNEQFF

d_call: NA
clone_size: NA
j_call: TRBJ2-3
cdr3_length: 11
v_call: TRBV7-2
cdr3_nt: TGTGCCAGCAGCAACACAGATACGCAGTATTTT
cdr3_aa: CASSNTDTQYF

d_call: TRBD1
clone_size: few
j_call: TRBJ1-2
cdr3_length: 13
v_call: TRBV6-6
cdr3_nt: TGTGCCAGCAGCTCTGCAGGGGGCTATGGCTACACCTTC
cdr3_aa: CASSSAGGYGYTF

d_call: NA
clone_size: NA
j_call: TRBJ2-1
cdr3_length: 14
v_call: TRBV13
cdr3_nt: TGTGCCAGCAGCTTACAGTTAGAGGAATGGAAGCAGTTCTTC
cdr3_aa: CASSLQLEEWKQFF

d_call: NA
clone_size: NA
j_call: TRBJ2-2
cdr3_length: 16
v_call: TRBV28
cdr3_nt: TGTGCCAGCAGGCGAGGTGACAGAGCGAACACCGGGGAGCTGTTTTTT
cdr3_aa: CASRRGDRANTGELFF

d_call: NA
clone_size: NA
j_call: TRBJ1-1
cdr3_length: 16
v_call: TRBV18
cdr3_nt: TGTGCCAGCTCACCGCTAAGACAGCTACAGAACACTGAAGCTTTCTTT
cdr3_aa: CASSPLRQLQNTEAFF

d_call: NA
clone_size: NA
j_call: TRBJ2-1
cdr3_length: 13
v_call: TRBV5-1
cdr3_nt: TGCGCCAGCAGCTTGTTTCCCTACAATGAGCAGTTCTTC
cdr3_aa: CASSLFPYNEQFF

d_call: TRBD1
clone_size: NA
j_call: TRBJ1-1
cdr3_length: 16
v_call: TRBV15
cdr3_nt: TGTGCCACCAGCAGAGTGAAGGGGGCGGGGTACACTGAAGCTTTCTTT
cdr3_aa: CATSRVKGAGYTEAFF

d_call: NA
clone_size: NA
j_call: TRBJ1-1
cdr3_length: 15
v_call: TRBV28
cdr3_nt: TGTGCCAGCAGTCCCGGGACGGTCCCTGGCACTGAAGCTTTCTTT
cdr3_aa: CASSPGTVPGTEAFF

d_call: NA
clone_size: NA
j_call: TRBJ2-7
cdr3_length: 15
v_call: TRBV9
cdr3_nt: TGTGCCAGCAGCCCCGTGGGACAAAACCTGTACGAGCAGTACTTC
cdr3_aa: CASSPVGQNLYEQYF

d_call: TRBD1
clone_size: NA
j_call: TRBJ1-1
cdr3_length: 14
v_call: TRBV7-9
cdr3_nt: TGTGCCAGCAGCTCAGGACAGGGAAACACTGAAGCTTTCTTT
cdr3_aa: CASSSGQGNTEAFF